Listed below are T cell receptor beta chains from one sample, sequenced in a study of T cells in Graves' hyperthyroidism and ophthalmopathy. TCRdb reanalysed the multiplex PCR reads using MiXCR and keeps one entry per CDR3 protein. In the table there are approximately 400,000 distinct CDR3 sequences, roughly 25% of which are singletons. Sequencing was carried out using blood. These receptors originate from a man aged 45-65 years with Graves' hyperthyroidism. The CDR3 runs from the conserved cysteine through the conserved F or W. The D gene is left open where the match is weak. Rows give clone size only sometimes, using once, few, many, or a class for an expanded clone.

clone_size j_call v_call d_call cdr3_aa cdr3_nt
few TRBJ2-2 TRBV12-3/TRBV12-4 - CASRPRYGTGELFF TGTGCCAGCAGACCACGGTACGGCACCGGGGAGCTGTTTTTT
few TRBJ2-2 TRBV5-1 - CASSVSGFNTGELFF TGCGCCAGCAGCGTCAGCGGATTTAACACCGGGGAGCTGTTTTTT
- TRBJ1-1 TRBV12-3/TRBV12-4 - CASTEGGPEAFF TGTGCCAGCACCGAAGGGGGACCTGAAGCTTTCTTT
few TRBJ2-2 TRBV12-5 TRBD2 CASGSVWGGGNTGELFF TGTGCTAGTGGTTCCGTCTGGGGGGGAGGGAACACCGGGGAGCTGTTTTTT
- TRBJ2-7 TRBV9 - CASSVDGGREQYF TGTGCCAGCAGCGTAGATGGGGGGAGAGAGCAGTACTTC
few TRBJ1-4 TRBV27 - CASSRPRTEEREKLFF TGTGCCAGCAGTCGACCAAGGACGGAGGAACGTGAAAAACTGTTTTTT
- TRBJ2-7 TRBV6-1 - CASSEAMIGEQYF TGTGCCAGCAGTGAAGCTATGATTGGAGAGCAGTACTTC
many TRBJ2-5 TRBV11-2 - CASSSRRMETQYF TGTGCCAGCAGCTCCCGGCGAATGGAGACCCAGTACTTC
many TRBJ2-3 TRBV6-1 TRBD2 CASSPLAGDTDTQYF TGTGCCAGCAGTCCTCTAGCGGGAGACACAGATACGCAGTATTTT
few TRBJ2-1 TRBV7-3 TRBD2 CASSLTPPGLAGNEQFF TGTGCCAGCAGCTTAACCCCACCGGGACTAGCGGGCAATGAGCAGTTCTTC
- TRBJ1-2 TRBV7-9 TRBD1 CASSLGGGTEIYGYTF TGTGCCAGCAGCTTAGGGGGCGGGACAGAAATCTATGGCTACACCTTC
many TRBJ2-3 TRBV5-1 TRBD1 CASSLIGQGVQDTQYF TGCGCCAGCAGCTTGATCGGACAGGGGGTTCAAGATACGCAGTATTTT
few TRBJ1-5 TRBV7-9 - CASSGDTYSNQPQHF TGTGCCAGCTCTGGCGACACTTATAGCAATCAGCCCCAGCATTTT
- TRBJ2-6 TRBV19 TRBD2 CASTMGGSGANVLTF TGTGCCAGTACCATGGGAGGGTCTGGGGCCAACGTCCTGACTTTC
- TRBJ2-5 TRBV11-3 TRBD1 CASSPGQLATQYF TGTGCCAGCTCCCCGGGACAGCTCGCGACCCAGTACTTC
- TRBJ2-7 TRBV29-1 - CSVATDGGYEQYF TGCAGCGTTGCTACCGACGGGGGCTACGAGCAGTACTTC
- TRBJ1-5 TRBV6-9 - CASSYRGSSQPQHF TGTGCCAGCAGTTACAGGGGTTCGAGTCAGCCCCAGCATTTT
many TRBJ2-2 TRBV11-3 - CASSFLGASDTGELFF TGTGCCAGCAGCTTTCTAGGGGCCAGCGACACCGGGGAGCTGTTTTTT
many TRBJ1-2 TRBV12-3/TRBV12-4 - CASTGTGLNYGYTF TGTGCCAGCACCGGAACAGGCCTTAACTATGGCTACACCTTC
- TRBJ1-3 TRBV12-3/TRBV12-4 - CASSSGMGGNTIYF TGTGCCAGCAGTTCAGGGATGGGTGGAAACACCATATATTTT
few TRBJ1-6 TRBV3-1 - CASSLAGTWGKNSPLHF TGTGCCAGCAGCCTGGCCGGGACTTGGGGGAAAAATTCACCCCTCCACTTT
- TRBJ2-5 TRBV15 TRBD2 CATSRVAGGSQETQYF TGTGCCACCAGCAGAGTAGCGGGAGGGAGTCAAGAGACCCAGTACTTC
- TRBJ1-4 TRBV11-3 - CASSSSGRTGNEKLSF TGTGCCAGCAGCTCCTCGGGGAGGACTGGTAATGAAAAACTGTCTTTT
many TRBJ2-1 TRBV27 - CASSPAFAESYNEQFF TGTGCCAGCAGCCCTGCCTTCGCGGAGAGCTACAATGAGCAGTTCTTC
- TRBJ1-4 TRBV3-1 - CASSHGVGRINEKLFF TGTGCCAGCAGCCATGGGGTAGGCAGAATTAATGAAAAACTGTTTTTT
- TRBJ2-3 TRBV6-1 - CASGRSLADTQYF TGCGCCAGCGGCAGATCATTAGCAGATACGCAGTATTTT
many TRBJ1-2 TRBV2 TRBD1 CASRHGQDNYGYTF TGTGCCAGCAGACACGGACAGGATAACTATGGCTACACCTTC
- TRBJ2-7 TRBV5-1 - CASSLEGRGTSEQYF TGCGCCAGCAGCTTGGAGGGAAGAGGGACAAGCGAGCAGTACTTC
few TRBJ1-2 TRBV12-5 - CASGHGQGQGYTF TGTGCTAGTGGGCACGGGCAGGGGCAAGGCTACACCTTC
- TRBJ2-1 TRBV7-3 TRBD1 CASSAQGQYNEQFF TGTGCCAGCAGCGCCCAGGGACAGTACAATGAGCAGTTCTTC
many TRBJ2-7 TRBV7-9 TRBD2 CASSMSGSLGNEQYF TGTGCCAGCAGCATGAGCGGGAGCCTCGGGAACGAGCAGTACTTC
few TRBJ2-2 TRBV29-1 - CSVEDLRGKRELFF TGCAGCGTTGAAGATCTAAGGGGGAAGAGGGAGCTGTTTTTT
- TRBJ1-4 TRBV14 - CASSQDRSDEKLFF TGTGCCAGCAGCCAAGATAGGTCCGACGAAAAACTGTTTTTT
few TRBJ2-5 TRBV12-5 - CASAPDGETQYF TGTGCTAGTGCCCCGGATGGGGAGACCCAGTACTTC
many TRBJ2-3 TRBV11-2 - CASSLRPTIPDTQYF TGTGCCAGCAGCCTACGACCGACAATTCCAGATACGCAGTATTTT
few TRBJ2-2 TRBV6-4 - CASSVEGANTGELFF TGTGCCAGCAGTGTTGAGGGGGCGAACACCGGGGAGCTGTTTTTT
many TRBJ2-5 TRBV12-3/TRBV12-4 TRBD1 CASTLEDRERETQYF TGTGCCAGCACCCTTGAGGACAGGGAGCGAGAGACCCAGTACTTC
few TRBJ1-2 TRBV29-1 TRBD1 CSVEDLRQGKDGYTF TGCAGCGTTGAAGATCTACGACAGGGGAAGGATGGCTACACCTTC
- TRBJ2-7 TRBV28 - CASTKSPRSEQYF TGTGCCAGCACTAAGAGTCCTCGCTCCGAGCAGTACTTC
few TRBJ1-1 TRBV19 - CASSWQPNTEAFF TGTGCCAGTAGTTGGCAGCCGAACACTGAAGCTTTCTTT
once TRBJ2-2 TRBV7-9 TRBD1 CASKGDRNTGELFF TGTGCCAGCAAAGGGGACAGGAACACCGGGGAGCTGTTTTTT
- TRBJ2-5 TRBV30 TRBD1 CAWSKKPGQASETQYF TGTGCCTGGAGTAAGAAACCGGGACAGGCGTCGGAGACCCAGTACTTC
many TRBJ2-2 TRBV12-3/TRBV12-4 - CASRLTGTGELFF TGTGCCAGCAGACTCACAGGGACCGGGGAGCTGTTTTTT
few TRBJ2-4 TRBV30 - CAWTRQDLAKNIQYF TGTGCCTGGACCCGACAGGATTTAGCCAAAAACATTCAGTACTTC
many TRBJ1-4 TRBV11-3 - CASSLDGRDGNEKLFF TGTGCCAGCAGCTTAGATGGGCGAGACGGGAATGAAAAACTGTTTTTT
- TRBJ2-3 TRBV20-1 - CSASFRDRSGTDTQYF TGCAGTGCTTCATTTCGCGACCGGTCGGGCACAGATACGCAGTATTTT
few TRBJ2-3 TRBV6-2/TRBV6-3 TRBD1 CASSVGQGPGYTQYF TGTGCCAGCAGTGTCGGACAGGGCCCCGGATATACGCAGTATTTT
- TRBJ1-4 TRBV12-3/TRBV12-4 TRBD1 CASSSPGQGYEKLFF TGTGCCAGCAGTTCTCCGGGACAGGGCTATGAAAAACTGTTTTTT
few TRBJ2-2 TRBV11-3 - CASSSFTGRTGELFF TGTGCCAGCAGCTCTTTTACAGGGAGAACCGGGGAGCTGTTTTTT
few TRBJ2-7 TRBV5-1 TRBD1 CASSFPGQGSYEQYF TGCGCCAGCAGCTTCCCGGGACAGGGGTCCTACGAGCAGTACTTC
- TRBJ2-7 TRBV6-2/TRBV6-3 - CASSYSRGAGSYEQYF TGTGCCAGCAGTTACTCGAGAGGTGCGGGATCCTACGAGCAGTACTTC